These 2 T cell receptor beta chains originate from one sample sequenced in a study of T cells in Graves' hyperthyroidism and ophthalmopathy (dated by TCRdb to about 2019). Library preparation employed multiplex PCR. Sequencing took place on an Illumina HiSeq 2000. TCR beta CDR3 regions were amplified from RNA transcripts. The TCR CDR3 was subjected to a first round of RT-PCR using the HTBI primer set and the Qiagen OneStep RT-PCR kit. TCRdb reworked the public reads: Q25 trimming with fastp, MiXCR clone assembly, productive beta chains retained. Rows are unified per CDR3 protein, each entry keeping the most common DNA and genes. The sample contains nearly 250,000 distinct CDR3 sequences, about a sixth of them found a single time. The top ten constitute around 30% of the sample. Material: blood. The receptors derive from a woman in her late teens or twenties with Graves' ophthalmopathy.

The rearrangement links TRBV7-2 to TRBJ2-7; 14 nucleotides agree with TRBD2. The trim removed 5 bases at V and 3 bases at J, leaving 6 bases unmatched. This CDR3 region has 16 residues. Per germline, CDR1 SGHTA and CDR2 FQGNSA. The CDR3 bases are TGTGCCAGCAGCAACACCGGGACTAGCGGGAGCTACGAGCAGTACTTC. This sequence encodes CASSNTGTSGSYEQYF.

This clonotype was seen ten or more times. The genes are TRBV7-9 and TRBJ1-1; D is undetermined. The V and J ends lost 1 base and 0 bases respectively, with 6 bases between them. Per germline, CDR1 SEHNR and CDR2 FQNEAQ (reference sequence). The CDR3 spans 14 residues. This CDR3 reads CASSLVSMNTEAFF. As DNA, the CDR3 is TGTGCCAGCAGCTTAGTCAGCATGAACACTGAAGCTTTCTTT.